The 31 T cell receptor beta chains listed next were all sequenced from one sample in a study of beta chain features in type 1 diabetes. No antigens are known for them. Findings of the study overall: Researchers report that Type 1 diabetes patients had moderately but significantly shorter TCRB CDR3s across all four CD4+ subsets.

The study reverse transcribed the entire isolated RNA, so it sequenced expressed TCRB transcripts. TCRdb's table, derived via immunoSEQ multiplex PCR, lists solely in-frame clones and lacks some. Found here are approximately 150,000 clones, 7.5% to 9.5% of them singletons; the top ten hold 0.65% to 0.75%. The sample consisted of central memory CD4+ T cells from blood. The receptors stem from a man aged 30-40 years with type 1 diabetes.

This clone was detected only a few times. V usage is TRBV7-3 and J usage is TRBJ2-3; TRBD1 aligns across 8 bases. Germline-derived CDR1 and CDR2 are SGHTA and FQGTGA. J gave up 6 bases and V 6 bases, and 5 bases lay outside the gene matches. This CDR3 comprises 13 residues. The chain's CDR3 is CASSPGGRDTQYF. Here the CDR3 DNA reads TGTGCCAGCAGTCCAGGGGGCAGGGATACGCAGTATTTT.

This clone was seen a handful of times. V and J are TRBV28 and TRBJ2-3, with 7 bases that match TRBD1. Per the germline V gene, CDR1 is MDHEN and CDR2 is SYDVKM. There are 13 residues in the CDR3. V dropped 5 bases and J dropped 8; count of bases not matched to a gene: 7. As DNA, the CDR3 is TGTGCCAGCAGTCAGCCAGACAGGGCTACGCAGTATTTT. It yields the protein CASSQPDRATQYF.

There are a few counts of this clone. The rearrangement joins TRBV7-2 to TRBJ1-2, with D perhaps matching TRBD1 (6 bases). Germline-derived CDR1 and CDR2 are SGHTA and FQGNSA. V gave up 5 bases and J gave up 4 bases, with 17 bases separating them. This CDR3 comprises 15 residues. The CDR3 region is CASSPSGGGRYGYTF. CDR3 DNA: TGTGCCAGCAGCCCCTCGGGGGGCGGGCGCTATGGCTACACCTTC.

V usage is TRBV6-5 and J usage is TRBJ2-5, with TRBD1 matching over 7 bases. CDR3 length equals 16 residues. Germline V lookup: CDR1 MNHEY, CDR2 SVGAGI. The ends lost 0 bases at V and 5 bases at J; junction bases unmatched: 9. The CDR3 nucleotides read TGTGCCAGCAGTTACTCGAATCAGGGGGTGGGGGAGACCCAGTACTTC. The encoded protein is CASSYSNQGVGETQYF.

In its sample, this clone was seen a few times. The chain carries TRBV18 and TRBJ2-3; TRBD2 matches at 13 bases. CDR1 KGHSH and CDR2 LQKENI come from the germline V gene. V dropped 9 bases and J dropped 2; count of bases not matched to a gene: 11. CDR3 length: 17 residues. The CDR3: CASSRGTSGTNTDTQYF. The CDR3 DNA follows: TGTGCCAGTTCTCGAGGGACTAGCGGGACTAACACAGATACGCAGTATTTT.

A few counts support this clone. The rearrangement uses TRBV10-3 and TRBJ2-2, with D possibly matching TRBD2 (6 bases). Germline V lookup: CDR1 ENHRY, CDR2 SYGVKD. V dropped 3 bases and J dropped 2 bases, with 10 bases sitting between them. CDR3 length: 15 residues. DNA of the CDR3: TGTGCCATCAGTGATCTAGGGACTAACACCGGGGAGCTGTTTTTT. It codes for CAISDLGTNTGELFF.

In nucleotides, the CDR3 is TGTGCCAGCAGCTTAACGGGGACAGGGGAAGATACGCAGTATTTT. Translating it yields CASSLTGTGEDTQYF. This chain connects TRBV7-2 to TRBJ2-3; 10 bases line up with TRBD1. Germline trimming cut 2 bases from V and 5 bases from J; bases unmatched to any gene: 4. CDR1 is SGHTA and CDR2 is FQGNSA in the germline V gene. This CDR3 contains 15 residues.

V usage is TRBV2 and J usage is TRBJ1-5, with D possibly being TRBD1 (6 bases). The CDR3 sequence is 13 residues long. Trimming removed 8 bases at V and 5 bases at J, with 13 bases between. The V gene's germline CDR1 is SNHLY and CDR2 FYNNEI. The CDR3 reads CASSIQGDQPQHF. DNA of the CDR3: TGTGCCAGCTCGATACAGGGAGATCAGCCCCAGCATTTT.

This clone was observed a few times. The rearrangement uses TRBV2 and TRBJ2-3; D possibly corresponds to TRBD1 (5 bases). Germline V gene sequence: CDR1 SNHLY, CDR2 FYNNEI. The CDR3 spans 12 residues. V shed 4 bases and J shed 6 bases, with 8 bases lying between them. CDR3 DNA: TGTGCCAGCAGTGTTAGGGGTGATACGCAGTATTTT. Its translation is CASSVRGDTQYF.

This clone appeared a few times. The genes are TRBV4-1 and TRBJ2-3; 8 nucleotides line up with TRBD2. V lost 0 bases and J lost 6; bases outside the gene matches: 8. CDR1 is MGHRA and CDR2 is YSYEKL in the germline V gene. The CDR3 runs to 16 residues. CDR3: CASSQEGSGGADTQYF. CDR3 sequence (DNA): TGCGCCAGCAGCCAAGAAGGGAGCGGGGGAGCGGATACGCAGTATTTT.

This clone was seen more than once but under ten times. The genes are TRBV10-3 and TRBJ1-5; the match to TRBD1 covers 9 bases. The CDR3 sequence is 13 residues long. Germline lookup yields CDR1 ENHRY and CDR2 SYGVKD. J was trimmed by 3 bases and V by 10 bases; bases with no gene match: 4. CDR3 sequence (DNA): TGTGCCACCCGGGACAGGGACAATCAGCCCCAGCATTTT. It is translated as CATRDRDNQPQHF.

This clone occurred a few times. CDR3 residues: CSVQQGLGHTEAFF. The CDR3 DNA is TGCAGCGTTCAACAGGGCTTAGGACACACTGAAGCTTTCTTT. V usage is TRBV29-1 and J usage is TRBJ1-1, with D perhaps matching TRBD1 (6 bases). The V end was cut by 5 bases, the J end by 3 bases, with 16 bases between. Germline V CDR1 and CDR2: SQVTM, ANQGSEA. The length of the CDR3 is 14 residues.

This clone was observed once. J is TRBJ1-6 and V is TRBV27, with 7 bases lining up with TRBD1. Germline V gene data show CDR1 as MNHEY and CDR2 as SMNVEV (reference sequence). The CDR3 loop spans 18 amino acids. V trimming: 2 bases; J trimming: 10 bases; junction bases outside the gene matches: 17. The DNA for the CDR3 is TGTGCCAGCAGTTTAAGGCCAACAACAGGGGATACAGGGTCACCCCTCCACTTT. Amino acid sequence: CASSLRPTTGDTGSPLHF.

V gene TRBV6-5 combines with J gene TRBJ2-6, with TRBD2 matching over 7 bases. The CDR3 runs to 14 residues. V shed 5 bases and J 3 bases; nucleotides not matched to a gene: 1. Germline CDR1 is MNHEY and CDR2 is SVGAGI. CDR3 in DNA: TGTGCCAGCAGTGCGGGGGATGGGGCCAACGTCCTGACTTTC. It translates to CASSAGDGANVLTF.

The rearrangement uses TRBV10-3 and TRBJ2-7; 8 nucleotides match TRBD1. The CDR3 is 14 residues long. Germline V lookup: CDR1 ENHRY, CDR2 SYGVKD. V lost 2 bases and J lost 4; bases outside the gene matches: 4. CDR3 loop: CAISEKQGAYEQYF. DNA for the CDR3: TGTGCCATCAGTGAGAAGCAGGGGGCTTACGAGCAGTACTTC.

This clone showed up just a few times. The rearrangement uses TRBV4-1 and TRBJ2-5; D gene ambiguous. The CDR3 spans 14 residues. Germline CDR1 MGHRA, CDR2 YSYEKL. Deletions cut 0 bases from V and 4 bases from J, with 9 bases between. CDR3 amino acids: CASSQDPTIETQYF. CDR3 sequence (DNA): TGCGCCAGCAGCCAAGATCCCACTATAGAGACCCAGTACTTC.

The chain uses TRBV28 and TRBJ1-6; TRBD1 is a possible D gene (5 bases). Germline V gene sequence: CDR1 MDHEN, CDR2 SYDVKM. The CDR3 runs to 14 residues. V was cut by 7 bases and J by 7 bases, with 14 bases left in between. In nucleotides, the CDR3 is TGTGCCAGCAACGGGGGAGAAGGGAATTCACCCCTCCACTTT. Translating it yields CASNGGEGNSPLHF. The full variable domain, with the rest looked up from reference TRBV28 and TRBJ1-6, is DVKVTQSSRYLVKRTGEKVFLECVQDMDHENMFWYRQDPGLGLRLIYFSYDVKMKEKGDIPEGYSVSREKKERFSLILESASTNQTSMYLCASNGGEGNSPLHFGNGTRLTVT.

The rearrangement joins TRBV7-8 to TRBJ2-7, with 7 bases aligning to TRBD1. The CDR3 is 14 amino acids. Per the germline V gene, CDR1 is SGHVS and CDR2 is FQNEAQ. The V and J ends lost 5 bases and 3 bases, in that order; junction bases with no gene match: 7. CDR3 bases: TGTGCCAGCAGCCCAGACAGGGTAGGCTACGAGCAGTACTTC. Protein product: CASSPDRVGYEQYF.

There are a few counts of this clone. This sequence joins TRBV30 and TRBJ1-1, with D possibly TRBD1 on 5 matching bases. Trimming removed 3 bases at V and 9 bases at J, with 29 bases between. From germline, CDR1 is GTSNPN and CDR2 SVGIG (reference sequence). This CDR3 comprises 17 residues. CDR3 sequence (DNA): TGTGCCTGGAGCGATACCCACATTATATGGGGCAGTCGAAAAGCTTTCTTT. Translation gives CAWSDTHIIWGSRKAFF.

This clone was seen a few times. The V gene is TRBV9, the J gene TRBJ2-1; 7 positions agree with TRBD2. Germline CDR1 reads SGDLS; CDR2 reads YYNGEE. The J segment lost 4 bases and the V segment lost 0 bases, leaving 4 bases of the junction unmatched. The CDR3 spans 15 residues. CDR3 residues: CASSVGLATYNEQFF. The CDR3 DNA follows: TGTGCCAGCAGCGTAGGACTAGCCACGTACAATGAGCAGTTCTTC.

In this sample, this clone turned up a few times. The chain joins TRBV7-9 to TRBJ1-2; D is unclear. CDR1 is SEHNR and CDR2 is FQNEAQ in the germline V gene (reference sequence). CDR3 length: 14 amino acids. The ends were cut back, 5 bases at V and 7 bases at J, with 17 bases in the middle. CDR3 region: CASSQPHGVRGYTF. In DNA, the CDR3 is TGTGCCAGCAGCCAACCCCACGGGGTCCGTGGCTACACCTTC.

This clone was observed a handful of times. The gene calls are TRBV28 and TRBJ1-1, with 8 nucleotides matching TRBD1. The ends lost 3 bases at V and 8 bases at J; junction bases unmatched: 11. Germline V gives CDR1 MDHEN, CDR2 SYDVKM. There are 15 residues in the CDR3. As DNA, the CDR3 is TGTGCCAGCAGTTTGGGGACAGGTGGGTGGGCCGAAGCTTTCTTT. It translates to CASSLGTGGWAEAFF.

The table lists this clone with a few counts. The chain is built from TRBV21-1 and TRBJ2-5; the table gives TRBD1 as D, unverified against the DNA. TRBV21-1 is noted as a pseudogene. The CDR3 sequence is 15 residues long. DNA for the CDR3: TGTGCCAGCAGCATTGGGACAGGGGAAAAAGAGACCCAGTACTTC. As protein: CASSIGTGEKETQYF.

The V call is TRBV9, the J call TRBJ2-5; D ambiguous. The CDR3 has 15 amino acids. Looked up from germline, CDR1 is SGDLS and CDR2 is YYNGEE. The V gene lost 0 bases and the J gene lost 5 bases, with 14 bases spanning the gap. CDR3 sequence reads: CASSVGSSFAETQYF. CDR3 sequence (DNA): TGTGCCAGCAGCGTAGGGAGTAGCTTTGCGGAGACCCAGTACTTC.

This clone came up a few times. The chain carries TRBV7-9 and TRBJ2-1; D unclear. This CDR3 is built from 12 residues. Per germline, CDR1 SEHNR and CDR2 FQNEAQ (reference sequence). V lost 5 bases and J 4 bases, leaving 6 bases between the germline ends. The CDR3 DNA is TGTGCCAGCAGCCTCCAGTACAATGAGCAGTTCTTC. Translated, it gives CASSLQYNEQFF. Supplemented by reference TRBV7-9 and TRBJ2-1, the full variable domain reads DTGVSQNPRHKITKRGQNVTFRCDPISEHNRLYWYRQTLGQGPEFLTYFQNEAQLEKSRLLSDRFSAERPKGSFSTLEIQRTEQGDSAMYLCASSLQYNEQFFGPGTRLTVL.

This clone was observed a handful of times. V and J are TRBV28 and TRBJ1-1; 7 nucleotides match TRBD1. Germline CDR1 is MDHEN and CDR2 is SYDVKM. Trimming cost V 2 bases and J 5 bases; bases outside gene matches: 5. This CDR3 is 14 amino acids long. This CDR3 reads CASSLISRGTEAFF. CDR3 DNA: TGTGCCAGCAGTTTAATTAGCAGGGGGACTGAAGCTTTCTTT.

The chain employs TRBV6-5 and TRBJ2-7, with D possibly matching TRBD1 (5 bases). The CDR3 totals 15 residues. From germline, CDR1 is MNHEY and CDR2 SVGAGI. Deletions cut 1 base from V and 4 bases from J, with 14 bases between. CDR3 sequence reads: CASSYYSGQGYEQYF. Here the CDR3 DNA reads TGTGCCAGCAGTTACTACTCAGGGCAGGGTTACGAGCAGTACTTC.

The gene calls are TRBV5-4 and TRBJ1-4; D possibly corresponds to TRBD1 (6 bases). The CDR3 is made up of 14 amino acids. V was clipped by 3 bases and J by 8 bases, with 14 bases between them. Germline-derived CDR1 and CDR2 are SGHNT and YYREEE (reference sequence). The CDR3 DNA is TGTGCCAGCAGCTCAGACAGGTTGGACGAAAAACTGTTTTTT. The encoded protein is CASSSDRLDEKLFF. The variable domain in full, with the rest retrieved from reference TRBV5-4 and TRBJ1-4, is ETGVTQSPTHLIKTRGQQVTLRCSSQSGHNTVSWYQQALGQGPQFIFQYYREEENGRGNFPPRFSGLQFPNYSSELNVNALELDDSALYLCASSSDRLDEKLFFGSGTQLSVL.

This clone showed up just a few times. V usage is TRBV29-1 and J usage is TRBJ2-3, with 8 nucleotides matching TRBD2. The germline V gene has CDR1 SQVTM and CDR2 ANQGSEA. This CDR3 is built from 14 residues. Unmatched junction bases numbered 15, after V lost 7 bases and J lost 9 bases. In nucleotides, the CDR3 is TGCAGCGCCCCCGGGGGGGCCCGTTCGGGAACGCAGTATTTT. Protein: CSAPGGARSGTQYF.

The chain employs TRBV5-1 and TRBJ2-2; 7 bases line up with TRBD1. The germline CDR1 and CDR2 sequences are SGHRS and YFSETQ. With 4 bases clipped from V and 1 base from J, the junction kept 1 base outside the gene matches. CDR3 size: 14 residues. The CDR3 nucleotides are TGCGCCAGCAGCCAGGGGGTGAACACCGGGGAGCTGTTTTTT. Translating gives CASSQGVNTGELFF. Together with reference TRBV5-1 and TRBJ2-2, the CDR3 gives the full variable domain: KAGVTQTPRYLIKTRGQQVTLSCSPISGHRSVSWYQQTPGQGLQFLFEYFSETQRNKGNFPGRFSGRQFSNSRSEMNVSTLELGDSALYLCASSQGVNTGELFFGEGSRLTVL.

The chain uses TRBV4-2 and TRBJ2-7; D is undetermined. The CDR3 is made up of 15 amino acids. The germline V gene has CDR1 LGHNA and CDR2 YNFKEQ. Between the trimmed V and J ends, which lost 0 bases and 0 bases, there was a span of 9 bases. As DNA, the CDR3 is TGTGCCAGCAGCCAAGACCCACTGAGCTCCTACGAGCAGTACTTC. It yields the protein CASSQDPLSSYEQYF.